The present T cell receptor (beta chain) was sequenced within a study of blood T cell repertoires in COVID-19. Study background: The analysed material was cDNA or gDNA that came from T cells, B-cell-depleted T cells, or PBMCs.

Germline V gives CDR1 ENHRY, CDR2 SYGVKD. V was cut by 4 bases and J by 7 bases, with 16 bases left in between. The CDR3 is 15 amino acids. This table comes from immunoSEQ multiplex PCR, and its TCRdb copy is limited to in-frame clones, with some not included. The sample contains some 66,000 clones, about nine tenths of which appear only once. The source material was peripheral blood. The chain couples TRBV10-3 to TRBJ2-2, with a weak D call TRBD2 (7 bases). This receptor was obtained from a human donor in a cohort sampled during active COVID-19. The CDR3 DNA reads TGTGCCATCAGTGCCTCAGGGGAGGGGGTCGGGGAGCTGTTTTTT. Its translation: CAISASGEGVGELFF.